Sequencing of this TCR beta chain was carried out in a study of blood T cell repertoires in COVID-19 (dated by TCRdb to the early 2020s). With respect to the entire study: Collaborator samples came from the United States, Italy and Spain and covered acute and convalescent phases of COVID-19. The material from the prospective study consisted of cDNA or gDNA derived from T cells, B-cell-depleted T cells, or PBMCs. Deeply sampled blood TCRbeta repertoires from subjects exposed to, actively infected with, or recovered from COVID-19 were included in the dataset. The repertoires were made available in a free public database intended to serve as a resource for research on the immune response to SARS-CoV-2. The samples were drawn from two sources: the first 160 participants of the ongoing ImmuneRACE study, and 1,000 to 1,500 subjects contributed by 6 global collaborators. Nearly every sample came with metadata listing a de-identified subject ID, COVID-19 status, age in years and sex. Where available, HLA class I and class II types were taken from metadata supplied by the sample provider and were not determined by assay-based typing.

One collaborating source in Seattle enrolled patients while the patients were actively infected and followed the patients over time throughout the course of disease. The collaborating institutions used their own protocols to collect whole blood in K2EDTA tubes. For TCRbeta analysis, collaborators shipped samples in one of three forms: frozen whole blood, isolated PBMCs, or DNA extracted from either of those sample types. General findings and caveats noted by the study authors: How much clinical and demographic metadata was included differed by source and by participant, and the metadata was provided uncurated.

TCRbeta CDR3 regions were amplified from genomic DNA using the immunoSEQ Assay, a bias-controlled multiplex PCR. Processing in the source paper ran as follows. The number of nucleated cells in each sample was estimated from the amplification of reference gene primers within the assay. To quantify the absolute abundance of each unique TCRbeta CDR3 rearrangement, sequence reads were collapsed and filtered. Productive Simpson clonality was computed per sample as the square root of Simpson's diversity index over productive rearrangements. This immuneACCESS table, as held by TCRdb, lists in-frame sequences with V and J called but not all clones. Of the missing ones, under half trace to an unresolved V gene in checked studies; the others have no known cause. V, J and clone size reflect that table, while D and trimming were determined from the DNA. The sample table records over 150,000 clones; approximately 83% of these occur just once. 6% to 7% of the sample rests with the top ten.

Remarks on this clone: Its specific antigen is unknown. No qualities accompany the bases; no much larger clone lies one base away.

The germline V gene (reference sequence) provides CDR1 SEHNR and CDR2 FQNEAQ. Inclusive of the bounding cysteine and phenylalanine, the CDR3 is 14 residues long. The retained sequence is limited to the CDR3, 42 bases, with the frame set at the first base. For this chain, trimming is 1 base at the V end and 7 bases at the J end, and the number of junction bases without a gene match is 7. The chain links TRBV7-9 with TRBJ2-7, and TRBD2 aligns with 7 junction nucleotides. The sample taken for sequencing was peripheral blood. The receptor was derived from a woman in her forties with COVID-19, enrolled during active disease. The DNA sequence is TGTGCCAGCAGCTTAGGGGAGGGGCCGTGGGAGCAGTACTTC. The resulting protein is CASSLGEGPWEQYF.